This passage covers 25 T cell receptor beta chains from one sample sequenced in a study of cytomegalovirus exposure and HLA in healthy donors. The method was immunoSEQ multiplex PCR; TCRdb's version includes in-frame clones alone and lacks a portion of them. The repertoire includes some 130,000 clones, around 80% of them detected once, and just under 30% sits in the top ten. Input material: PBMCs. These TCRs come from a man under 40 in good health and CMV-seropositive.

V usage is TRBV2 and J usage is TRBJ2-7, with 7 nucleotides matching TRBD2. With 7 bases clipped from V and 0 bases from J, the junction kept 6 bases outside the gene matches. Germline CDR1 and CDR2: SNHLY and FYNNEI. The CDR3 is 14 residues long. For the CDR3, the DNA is TGTGCCAGCAAAGGGACTATAAGCTCCTACGAGCAGTACTTC. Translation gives CASKGTISSYEQYF.

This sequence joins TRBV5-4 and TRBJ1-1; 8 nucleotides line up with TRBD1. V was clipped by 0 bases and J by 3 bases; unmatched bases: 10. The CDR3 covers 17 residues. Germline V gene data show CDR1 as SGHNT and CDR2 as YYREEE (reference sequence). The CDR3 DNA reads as TGTGCCAGCAGCTTGGCGGGCAGGGGGCGTACGGACACTGAAGCTTTCTTT. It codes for CASSLAGRGRTDTEAFF.

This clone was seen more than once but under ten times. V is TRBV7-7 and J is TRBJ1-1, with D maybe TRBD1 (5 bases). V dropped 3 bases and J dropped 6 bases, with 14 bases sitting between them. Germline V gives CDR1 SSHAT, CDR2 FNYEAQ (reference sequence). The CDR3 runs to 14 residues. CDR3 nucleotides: TGTGCCAGCAGCTTTACGAGCTGGGGCGCTGAAGCTTTCTTT. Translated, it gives CASSFTSWGAEAFF.

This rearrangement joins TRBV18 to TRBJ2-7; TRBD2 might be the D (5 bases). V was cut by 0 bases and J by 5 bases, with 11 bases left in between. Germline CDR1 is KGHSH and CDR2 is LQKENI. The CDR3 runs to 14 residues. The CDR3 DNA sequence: TGTGCCAGCTCACCACCGGGGAGACGGGACGAGCAGTACTTC. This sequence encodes CASSPPGRRDEQYF.

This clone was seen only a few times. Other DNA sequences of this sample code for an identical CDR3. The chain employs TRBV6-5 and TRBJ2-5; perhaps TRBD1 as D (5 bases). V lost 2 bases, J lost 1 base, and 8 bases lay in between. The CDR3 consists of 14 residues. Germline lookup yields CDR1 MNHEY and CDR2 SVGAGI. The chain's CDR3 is CASSYRTRQETQYF. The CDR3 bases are TGTGCCAGCAGTTACCGGACACGCCAAGAGACCCAGTACTTC.

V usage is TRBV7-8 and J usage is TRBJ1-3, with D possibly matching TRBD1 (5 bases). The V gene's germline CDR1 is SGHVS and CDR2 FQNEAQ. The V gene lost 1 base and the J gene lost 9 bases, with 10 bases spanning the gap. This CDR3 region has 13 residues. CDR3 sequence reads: CASSLGEGLTIYF. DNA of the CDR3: TGTGCCAGCAGCTTAGGGGAGGGGCTCACCATATATTTT.

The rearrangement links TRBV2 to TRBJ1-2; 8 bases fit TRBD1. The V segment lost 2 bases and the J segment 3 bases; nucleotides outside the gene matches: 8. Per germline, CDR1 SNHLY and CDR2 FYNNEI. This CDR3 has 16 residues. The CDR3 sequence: CASSEFEDRVDYGYTF. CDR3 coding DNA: TGTGCCAGCAGTGAATTTGAGGACAGGGTGGACTATGGCTACACCTTC.

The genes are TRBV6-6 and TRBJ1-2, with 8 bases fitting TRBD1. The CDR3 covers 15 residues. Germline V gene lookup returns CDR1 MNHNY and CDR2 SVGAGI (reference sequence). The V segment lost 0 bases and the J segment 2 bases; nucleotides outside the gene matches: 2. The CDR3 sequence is CASSYSAGGNYGYTF. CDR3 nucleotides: TGTGCCAGCAGTTACTCGGCAGGGGGCAACTATGGCTACACCTTC.

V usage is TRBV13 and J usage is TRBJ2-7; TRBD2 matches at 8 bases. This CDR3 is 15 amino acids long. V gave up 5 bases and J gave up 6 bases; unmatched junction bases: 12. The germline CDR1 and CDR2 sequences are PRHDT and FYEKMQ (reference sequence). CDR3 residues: CASSRDPAGVSEQYF. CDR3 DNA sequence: TGTGCCAGCAGCCGGGACCCAGCGGGAGTATCCGAGCAGTACTTC.

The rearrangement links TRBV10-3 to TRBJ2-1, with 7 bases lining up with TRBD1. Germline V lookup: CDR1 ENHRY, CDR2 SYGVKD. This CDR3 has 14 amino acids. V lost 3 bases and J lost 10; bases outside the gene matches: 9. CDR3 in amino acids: CAISEGGRSGEQFF. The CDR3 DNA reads TGTGCCATCAGTGAAGGGGGCAGGTCGGGGGAGCAGTTCTTC.

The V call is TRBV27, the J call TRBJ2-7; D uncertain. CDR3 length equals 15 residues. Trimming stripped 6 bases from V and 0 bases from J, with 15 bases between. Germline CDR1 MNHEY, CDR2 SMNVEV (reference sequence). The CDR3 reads CASSPQYTSSYEQYF. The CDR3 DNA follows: TGTGCCAGCAGCCCCCAGTACACCAGCTCCTACGAGCAGTACTTC.

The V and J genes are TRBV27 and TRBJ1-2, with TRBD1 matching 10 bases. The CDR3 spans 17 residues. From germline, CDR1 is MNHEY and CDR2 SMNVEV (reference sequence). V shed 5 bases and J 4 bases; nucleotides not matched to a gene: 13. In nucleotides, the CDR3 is TGTGCCAGCAGTCCATCAGACAGGGGGCAAAGAGGCTATGGCTACACCTTC. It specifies CASSPSDRGQRGYGYTF.

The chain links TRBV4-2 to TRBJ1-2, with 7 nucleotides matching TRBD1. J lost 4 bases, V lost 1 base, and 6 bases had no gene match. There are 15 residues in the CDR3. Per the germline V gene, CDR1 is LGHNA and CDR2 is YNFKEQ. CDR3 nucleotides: TGTGCCAGCAGCCAAGCAGGGGGTCAGAGCTATGGCTACACCTTC. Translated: CASSQAGGQSYGYTF.

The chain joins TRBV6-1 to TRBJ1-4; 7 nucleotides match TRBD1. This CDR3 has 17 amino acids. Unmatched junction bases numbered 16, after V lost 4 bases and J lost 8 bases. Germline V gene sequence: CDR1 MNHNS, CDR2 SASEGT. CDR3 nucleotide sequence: TGTGCCAGCAGTGGAGCACAGGGGCAGGGGGAGTTGGAAAAACTGTTTTTT. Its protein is CASSGAQGQGELEKLFF.

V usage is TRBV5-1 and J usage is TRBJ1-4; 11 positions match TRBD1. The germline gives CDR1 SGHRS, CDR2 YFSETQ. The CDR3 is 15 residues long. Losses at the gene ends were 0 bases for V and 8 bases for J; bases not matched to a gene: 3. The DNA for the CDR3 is TGCGCCAGCAGCTTGGCTGGGACAGGGGGAGAAAAACTGTTTTTT. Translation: CASSLAGTGGEKLFF. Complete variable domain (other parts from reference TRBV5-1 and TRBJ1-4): KAGVTQTPRYLIKTRGQQVTLSCSPISGHRSVSWYQQTPGQGLQFLFEYFSETQRNKGNFPGRFSGRQFSNSRSEMNVSTLELGDSALYLCASSLAGTGGEKLFFGSGTQLSVL.

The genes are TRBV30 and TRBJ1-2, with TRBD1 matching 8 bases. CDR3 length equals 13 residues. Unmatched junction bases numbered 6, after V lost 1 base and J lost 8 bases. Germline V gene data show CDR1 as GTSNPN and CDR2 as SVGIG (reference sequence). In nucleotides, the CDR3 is TGTGCCTGGAGTGCAGGGGGCGGGTCGGGCTACACCTTC. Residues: CAWSAGGGSGYTF.

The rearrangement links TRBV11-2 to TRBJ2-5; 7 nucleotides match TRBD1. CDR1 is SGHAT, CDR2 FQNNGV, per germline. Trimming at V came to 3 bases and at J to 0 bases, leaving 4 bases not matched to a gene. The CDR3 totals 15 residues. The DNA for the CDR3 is TGTGCCAGCAGCTTGGGACAGAAGTACCAAGAGACCCAGTACTTC. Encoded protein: CASSLGQKYQETQYF.

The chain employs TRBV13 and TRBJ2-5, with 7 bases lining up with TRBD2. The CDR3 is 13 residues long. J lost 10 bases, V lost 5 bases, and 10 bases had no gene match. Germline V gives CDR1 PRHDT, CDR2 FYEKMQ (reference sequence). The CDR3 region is CASSPQREGYQYF. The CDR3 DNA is TGTGCCAGCAGCCCCCAGAGGGAGGGGTACCAGTACTTC. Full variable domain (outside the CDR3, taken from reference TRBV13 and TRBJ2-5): AAGVIQSPRHLIKEKRETATLKCYPIPRHDTVYWYQQGPGQDPQFLISFYEKMQSDKGSIPDRFSAQQFSDYHSELNMSSLELGDSALYFCASSPQREGYQYFGPGTRLLVL.

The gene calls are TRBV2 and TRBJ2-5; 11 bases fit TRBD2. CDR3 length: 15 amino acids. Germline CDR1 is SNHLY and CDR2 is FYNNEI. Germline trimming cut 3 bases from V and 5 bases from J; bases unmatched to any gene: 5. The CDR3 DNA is TGTGCCAGCAGTGACCGACTAGCGGGGAGTGAGACCCAGTACTTC. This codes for CASSDRLAGSETQYF.

In nucleotides, the CDR3 is TGTGCCAGCAGCTTAGGTAGCGGGGCTTACGAGCAGTACTTC. Its translation: CASSLGSGAYEQYF. The gene calls are TRBV7-3 and TRBJ2-7, with 8 bases lining up with TRBD2. The CDR3 sequence is 14 residues long. Per germline, CDR1 SGHTA and CDR2 FQGTGA. Trimming cost V 2 bases and J 4 bases; bases outside gene matches: 4.

CDR3 loop: CASSPPSGVSTDTQYF. In DNA form, the CDR3 reads TGTGCCAGCAGCCCCCCTAGCGGGGTCAGCACAGATACGCAGTATTTT. The chain carries TRBV5-4 and TRBJ2-3; 9 nucleotides match TRBD2. The germline V gene has CDR1 SGHNT and CDR2 YYREEE (reference sequence). This CDR3 is 16 amino acids long. Unmatched junction bases numbered 6, after V lost 4 bases and J lost 0 bases.

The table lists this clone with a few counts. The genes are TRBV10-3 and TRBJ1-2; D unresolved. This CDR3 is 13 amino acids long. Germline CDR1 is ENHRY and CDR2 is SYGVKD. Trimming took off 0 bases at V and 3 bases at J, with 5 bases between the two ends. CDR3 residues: CAISESADYGYTF. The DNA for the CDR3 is TGTGCCATCAGTGAGTCTGCGGACTATGGCTACACCTTC.

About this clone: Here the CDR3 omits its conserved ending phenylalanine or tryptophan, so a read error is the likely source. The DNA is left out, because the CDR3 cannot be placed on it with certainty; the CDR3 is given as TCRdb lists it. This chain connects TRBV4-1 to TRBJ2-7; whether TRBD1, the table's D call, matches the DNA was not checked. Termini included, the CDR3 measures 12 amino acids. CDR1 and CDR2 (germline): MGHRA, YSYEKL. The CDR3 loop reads CASSQDLGALVI.

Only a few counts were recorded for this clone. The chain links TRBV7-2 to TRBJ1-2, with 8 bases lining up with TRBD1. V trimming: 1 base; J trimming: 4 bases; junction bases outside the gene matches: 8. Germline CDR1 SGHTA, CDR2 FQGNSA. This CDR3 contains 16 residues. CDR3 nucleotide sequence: TGTGCCAGCAGCTTAGTGCCAGGGGGCGCGTCCTATGGCTACACCTTC. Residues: CASSLVPGGASYGYTF. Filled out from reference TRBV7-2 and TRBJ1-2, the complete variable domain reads GAGVSQSPSNKVTEKGKDVELRCDPISGHTALYWYRQSLGQGLEFLIYFQGNSAPDKSGLPSDRFSAERTGGSVSTLTIQRTQQEDSAVYLCASSLVPGGASYGYTFGSGTRLTVV.

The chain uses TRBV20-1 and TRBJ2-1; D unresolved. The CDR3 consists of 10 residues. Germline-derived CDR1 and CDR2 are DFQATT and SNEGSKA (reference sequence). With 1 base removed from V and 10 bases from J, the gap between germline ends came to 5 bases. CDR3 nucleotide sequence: TGCAGTGCTAGAGTCGGGGAGCAGTTCTTC. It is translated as CSARVGEQFF.